Listed below are T cell receptor beta chains from one sample, sequenced in a study of control samples from healthy donors and cancer patients. Method: immunoSEQ multiplex PCR; TCRdb's copy keeps in-frame clones and lacks some. Among 90,000 or so clones listed, around 84% were seen once. Sequencing input: PBMCs. The receptors stem from a man aged 70 or older with lung cancer. Both conserved end residues are part of each CDR3. The order of the fields is V gene, CDR3 protein.

>TRBV5-1
CASRAGSNTGELFF
>TRBV19
CASSSWGQGAGDTQYF
>TRBV5-1
CASCEWQGSGELFF
>TRBV16
CASSPRTGGEKLFF
>TRBV2
CASNVRGVGGNTIYF
>TRBV7-9
CASSFVAVASGNTIYF
>TRBV30
CAWSSWGANYGYTF
>TRBV7-2
CASSLVGGVEAFF
>TRBV21-1
CASSGRQENKNIQYF
>TRBV27
CASSPQGVNEKLFF
>TRBV19
CASSLVGTTNNEQFF
>TRBV15
CATSRGFGWAGNQPQHF
>TRBV19
CASSRRGPDYGYTF
>TRBV9
CASSPGTGTNSPLHF
>TRBV5-1
CASSLTGGVTGELFF
>TRBV5-6
CASSWGQDFYEQYF
>TRBV7-2
CASSSDSISPNEKLFF
>TRBV19
CASRRAGIYGYTF
>TRBV5-1
CASSEYGTGQYNEQFF
>TRBV7-9
CASSQTGDEQYF
>TRBV30
CAWSRTGLDGYTF
>TRBV4-1
CASSQDFQNEKLFF
>TRBV6-4
CASAASGGAGDTQYF
>TRBV20-1
CSASGGQGALNYGYTF
>TRBV11-2
CASSPSSGANVLTF
>TRBV5-4
CASSPGPTEQYF
>TRBV3-1/TRBV3-2
CASSQGRTSAGEQYF
>TRBV6-5
CASSYRGIANYGYTF
>TRBV12-3/TRBV12-4
CASSLGLEAFF
>TRBV18
CASSPRGSDSAKTF
>TRBV3-1/TRBV3-2
CASSPRGRLTEAFF
>TRBV2
CASRPNGVIPKGAFF
>TRBV28
CASCGSGELFF
>TRBV27
CASSLNWRDNEQFF
>TRBV4-3
CASSQNTGAGYTF
>TRBV29-1
CSVEVRGGEKLFF
>TRBV10-3
CAISGPRAGGYTF
>TRBV6-5
CASTPTGMNQPQHF
>TRBV7-9
CASSFLQGDGYTF
>TRBV19
CASSMAGGGNIQYF
>TRBV7-9
CASSLGVSNYEQYF
>TRBV19
CASSTVGYGYTF
>TRBV10-3
CAISESTVNYGYTF
>TRBV6-5
CASSYFPKTGELFF
>TRBV5-8
CASSRRGRTSTDTQYF